This T cell receptor beta chain was sequenced during a study of OX40 agonist ivuxolimab in advanced cancers. On the study more broadly: One patient with hepatocellular carcinoma and two with cutaneous melanoma, three in all, had partial responses.

Study-level points and caveats: Clonal expansion by week 6 occurred in CD4+ and CD8+ blood T cells (at 0.1 to 3.0 mg/kg).

TCRdb's table, derived via immunoSEQ multiplex PCR, lists solely in-frame clones and lacks some. The sample lists 85,000 to 100,000 clones; roughly 94% were seen once. Excluded were patients having autoimmune disease history or systemic immunosuppression. This clone was counted a single time. What it binds is unknown. CDR1 is KGHSH, CDR2 LQKENI, per germline. The CDR3 is 18 amino acids. J lost 1 base, V lost 1 base, and 8 bases had no gene match. J is TRBJ1-3 and V is TRBV18, with TRBD1 identical over 9 bases. This clonotype originated in an adult with an advanced solid tumor such as melanoma, head and neck, liver or kidney cancer. The sequencing used CD4+ or CD8+ T cells sorted from blood, collected in a trial of the OX40 agonist ivuxolimab. DNA of the CDR3: TGTGCCAGCTCACCACTAAGAACAGGGGGCAAATCTGGAAACACCATATATTTT. It yields the protein CASSPLRTGGKSGNTIYF.